Presented here are 18 T cell receptor beta chains from one specimen sequenced in a study of T cell responses to AZD1222 COVID-19 vaccine. Sequencing was performed with immunoSEQ multiplex PCR; in TCRdb, only in-frame clones are kept and a portion is missing. The sample has some 130,000 clones, 70% to 90% seen once. The input for sequencing was peripheral blood, taken on day 0 of AZD1222 vaccination. These receptors were obtained from an adult in good health.

The V call is TRBV5-4, the J call TRBJ2-7; 7 bases match TRBD1. Losses at the gene ends were 0 bases for V and 4 bases for J; bases not matched to a gene: 4. Germline V gene lookup returns CDR1 SGHNT and CDR2 YYREEE (reference sequence). CDR3 length: 14 residues. The CDR3 nucleotides are TGTGCCAGCAGCTTGGCCGGGACAGAATACGAGCAGTACTTC. This sequence encodes CASSLAGTEYEQYF.

The rearrangement uses TRBV7-6 and TRBJ1-3; 8 nucleotides line up with TRBD1. V shed 5 bases and J 1 base; nucleotides not matched to a gene: 4. The CDR3 is made up of 15 amino acids. The germline V gene encodes CDR1 SGHVS and CDR2 FNYEAQ. The CDR3 nucleotides read TGTGCCAGCAGCCCCCGGACAGGGTCTGGAAACACCATATATTTT. Encoded protein: CASSPRTGSGNTIYF.

The CDR3 here is CASSLDLNRGIGEKLFF. CDR3 coding DNA: TGCGCCAGCAGCTTGGACCTGAACAGGGGGATAGGTGAAAAACTGTTTTTT. This chain uses TRBV5-1 with TRBJ1-4; 8 bases line up with TRBD1. Per germline, CDR1 SGHRS and CDR2 YFSETQ. Trimming removed 0 bases from V and 7 bases from J; junction bases left unmatched: 11. The CDR3 runs to 17 residues.

The J gene is TRBJ2-2, the V gene TRBV5-1; 12 positions agree with TRBD2. This CDR3 comprises 16 residues. Germline-derived CDR1 and CDR2 are SGHRS and YFSETQ. V shed 3 bases and J 5 bases; nucleotides not matched to a gene: 5. The CDR3 nucleotides read TGCGCCAGCAGCTCTGGACTAGCGGGATCGACCGGGGAGCTGTTTTTT. This translates into CASSSGLAGSTGELFF.

The genes are TRBV29-1 and TRBJ1-1, with a possible D match to TRBD1 (6 bases). The CDR3 extends over 13 amino acids. Germline CDR1 reads SQVTM; CDR2 reads ANQGSEA. Trimming stripped 6 bases from V and 1 base from J, with 12 bases between. CDR3 protein: CSVEPTGNTEAFF. CDR3 in DNA: TGCAGCGTCGAACCGACAGGGAACACTGAAGCTTTCTTT. Variable domain in full (rest from reference TRBV29-1 and TRBJ1-1): SAVISQKPSRDICQRGTSLTIQCQVDSQVTMMFWYRQQPGQSLTLIATANQGSEATYESGFVIDKFPISRPNLTFSTLTVSNMSPEDSSIYLCSVEPTGNTEAFFGQGTRLTVV.

CDR3 region: CASRTAGGPVEQFF. DNA for the CDR3: TGTGCCAGCAGGACAGCGGGGGGGCCGGTTGAGCAGTTCTTC. The chain links TRBV5-4 to TRBJ2-1; TRBD2 agrees at 10 bases. This CDR3 spans 14 amino acids. CDR1 and CDR2 (germline): SGHNT, YYREEE (reference sequence). V lost 5 bases to trimming and J lost 9 bases; unmatched junction nucleotides: 8.

This clone has just a few counts. CDR3 sequence reads: CAWSSWGGGVTEAFF. In DNA, the CDR3 is TGTGCCTGGAGTTCATGGGGCGGGGGAGTCACTGAAGCTTTCTTT. The chain recombines TRBV30 with TRBJ1-1; a possible D gene is TRBD1 (5 bases). Germline loops: CDR1 GTSNPN, CDR2 SVGIG (reference sequence). This CDR3 contains 15 residues. Trimming cost V 2 bases and J 4 bases, with 17 bases left between them. Supplemented by reference TRBV30 and TRBJ1-1, the full variable domain reads SQTIHQWPATLVQPVGSPLSLECTVEGTSNPNLYWYRQAAGRGLQLLFYSVGIGQISSEVPQNLSASRPQDRQFILSSKKLLLSDSGFYLCAWSSWGGGVTEAFFGQGTRLTVV.

The V gene is TRBV10-2, the J gene TRBJ1-1, with 7 bases matching TRBD1. CDR3 length equals 14 residues. V lost 7 bases, J lost 1 base, and 6 bases stayed unmatched. CDR1 is WSHSY and CDR2 is SAAADI in the germline V gene. The CDR3 loop reads CASIGTGANTEAFF. The CDR3 DNA sequence: TGCGCCAGCATCGGAACAGGGGCGAACACTGAAGCTTTCTTT.

The chain links TRBV5-6 to TRBJ1-2; D may be TRBD1 (5 bases). Germline-derived CDR1 and CDR2 are SGHDT and YYEEEE. CDR3 length: 15 residues. Deletions cut 7 bases from V and 3 bases from J, with 19 bases between. This CDR3 is CASSSPGFNYYGYTF. The CDR3 nucleotides read TGTGCCAGCTCCAGCCCAGGGTTTAACTACTATGGCTACACCTTC.

The J gene is TRBJ2-2, the V gene TRBV24-1; D uncertain. The CDR3 extends over 13 amino acids. V was clipped by 4 bases and J by 6 bases, with 8 bases between them. Per germline, CDR1 KGHDR and CDR2 SFDVKD. The CDR3 region is CATSDPKPGELFF. In DNA form, the CDR3 reads TGTGCCACCAGTGACCCCAAGCCCGGGGAGCTGTTTTTT.

The chain carries TRBV19 and TRBJ2-1; no definite D call. There are 12 residues in the CDR3. Trimming cost V 9 bases and J 1 base, with 7 bases left between them. Germline V gene data show CDR1 as LNHDA and CDR2 as SQIVND (reference sequence). CDR3 loop: CASEQSYNEQFF. The CDR3 DNA reads TGTGCCAGCGAACAATCCTACAATGAGCAGTTCTTC.

The V call is TRBV6-4, the J call TRBJ1-1, with D possibly matching TRBD1 (5 bases). Germline V gives CDR1 MRHNA, CDR2 SNTAGT. Deletions cut 2 bases from V and 5 bases from J, with 15 bases between. There are 15 residues in the CDR3. The CDR3 protein is CASSDRGGRSTEAFF. Here the CDR3 DNA reads TGTGCCAGCAGTGACAGGGGAGGACGTTCGACTGAAGCTTTCTTT.

The CDR3 reads CASSLAAGTGTYNEQFF. CDR3 sequence (DNA): TGCGCCAGCAGCTTGGCCGCCGGGACAGGGACCTACAATGAGCAGTTCTTC. V is TRBV5-1 and J is TRBJ2-1; TRBD1 matches 9 bases. The junction had 6 bases not matched to a gene; V was cut back by 0 bases and J by 2 bases. This CDR3 region has 17 residues. Germline assignment: CDR1 SGHRS and CDR2 YFSETQ.

The chain joins TRBV3-1 (or the pseudogene TRBV3-2) to TRBJ1-1; D gene ambiguous. V lost 4 bases to trimming and J lost 5 bases, with 11 bases between them. The CDR3 loop spans 13 amino acids. The V gene's germline CDR1 is LGHDT and CDR2 YNNKEL (reference sequence). The CDR3 nucleotides are TGTGCCAGCAGCCTGACGACGGGAACTGAAGCTTTCTTT. Amino acid sequence: CASSLTTGTEAFF.

This chain uses TRBV3-1 (or the pseudogene TRBV3-2) with TRBJ1-3; TRBD1 agrees at 7 bases. Germline-derived CDR1 and CDR2 are LGHDT and YNNKEL (reference sequence). V lost 4 bases to trimming and J lost 4 bases; unmatched junction nucleotides: 7. There are 15 residues in the CDR3. DNA for the CDR3: TGTGCCAGCAGCCTTAGACAGGGTTGGGGAAACACCATATATTTT. It yields the protein CASSLRQGWGNTIYF.

The rearrangement links TRBV19 to TRBJ1-1; tentatively, D is TRBD1 (6 bases). The CDR3 sequence is 15 residues long. CDR1 and CDR2 (germline): LNHDA, SQIVND (reference sequence). The V end was cut by 7 bases, the J end by 8 bases, with 23 bases between. CDR3 residues: CASNRRGLGEGEAFF. CDR3 DNA sequence: TGTGCCAGTAACAGGCGGGGGCTGGGGGAGGGCGAAGCTTTCTTT.

The chain joins TRBV20-1 to TRBJ1-5, with 12 bases identical to TRBD1. Germline values: CDR1 DFQATT, CDR2 SNEGSKA (reference sequence). After removal of 3 bases from V and 2 bases from J, the junction contained 8 bases not matched to a gene. The CDR3 length is 17 residues. The CDR3 is CSASTGQGAIGNQPQHF. CDR3 in DNA: TGCAGTGCTAGTACGGGACAGGGGGCAATTGGCAATCAGCCCCAGCATTTT.

This clone was seen just once. The CDR3 DNA reads TGTGCCAGCTTAAGGGACGGAACTGAAGCTTTCTTT. Translated, it gives CASLRDGTEAFF. The chain couples TRBV12-3 or TRBV12-4 to TRBJ1-1, with a weak D call TRBD1 (5 bases). With 8 bases removed from V and 5 bases from J, the gap between germline ends came to 12 bases. This CDR3 spans 12 amino acids.